The clone carrying this TCR beta chain was observed a few times. No antigen is known for it. The source of the sample is a study of cytotoxic CD8 clonotypes in ibrutinib-treated CLL. Across the whole study: Complete response was seen in 2 patients and partial in approximately 25; roughly 12 progressed and about 14 stayed remitted after a median roughly six years. On average, each sample had roughly 260,000 productive templates and around 100,000 productive rearrangements. General observations from the study: Baseline clonality was higher than in age-matched healthy donors and moved in step with circulating CD8+ T-cell counts. Clonality showed a rise at ibrutinib response that reversed toward baseline at progression.

This CDR3 is 14 amino acids long. Per germline, CDR1 MGHDK and CDR2 SYGVNS. V shed 6 bases and J shed 2 bases, with 14 bases lying between them. Generated by immunoSEQ multiplex PCR, the TCRdb table keeps only in-frame clones and is missing some. The table shows roughly 56,000 clones, with approximately 71% occurring only once. The specimen comprised PBMCs, sampled after 12 months of ibrutinib treatment. The chain links TRBV25-1 to TRBJ2-7, with D tentatively TRBD1 (5 bases). This TCR was sampled from a human donor with chronic lymphocytic leukemia. Here the CDR3 reads CASSRTTTPYEQYF. The DNA for the CDR3 is TGTGCCAGCAGCAGGACAACAACTCCCTACGAGCAGTACTTC.